This TCR beta chain originates from a study of T-cell memory formation after mild COVID-19 (dated by TCRdb to about 2021). With regard to the full study: Most TCR sequence clusters were specific to one of the two donors. T-cell clones expanding and contracting after mild COVID-19 in two donors were tracked by longitudinal TCRalpha and TCRbeta repertoire sequencing. Two young, previously healthy adult volunteers, one female and one male, were included in the cohort. The research as a whole found: Some responding clones were found in pre-infection memory, which suggests that pre-existing cross-reactive memory T cells took part in the SARS-CoV-2 response. Balanced CD4/CD8 phenotypes were observed for clones contracting from day 15 to 85, whereas a bias towards CD4+ was observed for a second wave of clones expanding from day 15 to 37. The study covered only a couple of mild cases, and larger cohorts including severe cases with pre-infection samples were considered necessary. Whether the second-wave clones peaking on day 37 were SARS-CoV-2 specific was not confirmed. Contracting CD4+ clones appeared mostly in the CM and EM memory subsets, whereas CD8+ clones were enriched in EMRA.

Ficoll-Paque density gradient centrifugation was the method used to isolate PBMCs. According to the germline V gene, CDR1 reads MGHRA and CDR2 reads YSYEKL. Including the terminal cysteine and phenylalanine, the CDR3 comprises 17 residues. The only DNA kept is the CDR3, 51 bases in frame from the first base. Ends trimmed: V by 5 bases, J by 2 bases; bases unmatched to a gene: 10. The instrument given in TCRdb is Illumina NovaSeq 6000. Using 5'RACE with constant-segment primers, TCRalpha and TCRbeta cDNA libraries were constructed, with sample barcodes and unique molecular identifiers added in the process. Trizol reagent was used to extract RNA from every sample. Library amplification was performed in two PCR steps, and a second sample barcode and Illumina TruSeq adapters were introduced in the second step. Sequencing of the libraries was done on an Illumina NovaSeq, producing 2 x 150 bp paired-end reads. As for the original processing: Reads were demultiplexed and collapsed into UMI-guided consensus sequences with migec v1.2.7. Using mixcr v2.1.11, UMI consensuses were aligned to TRA and TRB V and J templates and then assembled into clonotypes. Expanded or contracted clonotypes were those called significant by both edgeR and NoisET, with noise models trained on biological replicates. For edgeR calls, the cutoffs were a false discovery rate-adjusted p below 0.01 and a log2 fold-change threshold of 1. As an exploratory analysis of dynamics, max-normalized trajectories of the 1000 most abundant clonotypes were examined with PCA combined with hierarchical clustering. Separately sequenced CD4+ and CD8+ repertoires were used to assign the CD4 or CD8 phenotype of responding clones. TCRdb cleaned the public reads at Q25 with fastp, built clones with MiXCR and kept in-frame beta chains. Every CDR3 protein is listed once, alongside the most common genes and DNA of its rows. In this record, the V and J calls reflect TCRdb's handling and not the investigators' own analysis. The sample data list 50,000 or so distinct CDR3 sequences, and around 9.7% of these were observed just once. 10% to 15% of the sample is taken by the ten largest.

This clonotype has at least ten counts. Its antigen remains unidentified. No base qualities exist here, and no much larger clone lies one base off it. The TCR comes from an adult woman who had mild COVID-19 (a few samples of this study predate the infection). The sample titles of this study are shuffled in the database, so cell type and time point are left out; the donor was told from shared clones. Sequencing was performed on PBMCs or a T cell subset sorted from them (not recorded which). This receptor chain uses TRBV4-1 and TRBJ2-2, with 8 bases matching TRBD2. The CDR3 protein is CASSDLGSGRNTGELFF. The DNA sequence follows: TGCGCCAGCAGCGACTTGGGGAGCGGGAGAAACACCGGGGAGCTGTTTTTT.